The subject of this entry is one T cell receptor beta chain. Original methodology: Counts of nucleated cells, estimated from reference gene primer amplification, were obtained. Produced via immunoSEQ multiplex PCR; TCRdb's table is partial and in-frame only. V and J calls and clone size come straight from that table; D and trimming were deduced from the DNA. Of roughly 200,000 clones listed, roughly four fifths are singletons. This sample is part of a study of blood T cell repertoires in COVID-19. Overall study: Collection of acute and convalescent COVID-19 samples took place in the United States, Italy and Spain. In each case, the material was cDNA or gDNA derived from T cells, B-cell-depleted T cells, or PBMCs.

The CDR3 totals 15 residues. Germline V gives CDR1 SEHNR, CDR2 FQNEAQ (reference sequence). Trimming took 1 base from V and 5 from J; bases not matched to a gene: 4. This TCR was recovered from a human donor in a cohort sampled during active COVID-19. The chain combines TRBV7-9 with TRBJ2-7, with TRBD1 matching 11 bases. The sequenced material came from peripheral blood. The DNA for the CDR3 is TGTGCCAGCAGCTTAGTCGGACAGGGGGCCAACGAGCAGTACTTC. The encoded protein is CASSLVGQGANEQYF.